This T cell receptor beta chain was recovered during a study of glioma-infiltrating T cells listed by TCRdb under 2016. Study-level background: Glioma tissue, non-neoplastic brain tissue and matched peripheral blood mononuclear cells were used as sources from which TCR alpha- and beta-chain repertoires were sequenced. The paired cohort comprised three low-grade glioma patients, 7 or 8 primary glioblastoma patients and three non-glioma patients contributing non-neoplastic brain tissue. To measure divergence between tissue and blood T-cell populations, each tissue-infiltrating repertoire was compared with the peripheral blood repertoire of the same patient.

This clonotype was counted many times. Which antigen it targets is not known. No much larger clone is present one base from it, and per-base qualities are unavailable. Overall study results and their limits: Very few CDR3 sequences were found to be shared between tissue and blood, and this scarcity was attributed to high CDR3 diversity and limited sampling. The group comparisons were based on small numbers of patients: three non-neoplastic, three low-grade glioma and about eight glioblastoma patients. VJ-independent divergence between tissue and blood was lower than expected in non-neoplastic patients but higher than expected in all gliomas, particularly low-grade gliomas.

TCR alpha and beta CDR3 regions were amplified with the iRepertoire nested amplicon-rescue multiplex PCR (arm-PCR) platform from RNA. The input for one-step reverse transcription and amplification was roughly 85-400 ng of either tissue mRNA or PBMC total RNA. After bead purification, a secondary multiplex PCR added Illumina adapters, and libraries were gel-purified between 200 and 400 bp. The libraries contained internal 6-nucleotide barcodes that were used for demultiplexing. Libraries were sequenced on an Illumina MiSeq with 2x220 or 2x250 nucleotide paired-end reads. The authors processed their data as follows. Paired reads were merged with FLASH 1.2.11 and aligned to the GRCh37 human genome with BWA-MEM before extracting TRA and TRB reads. An IMGT-derived reference of cassette sequences and CDR3 motifs, with pseudogenes included, was used for V and J assignment. Reads were translated in three frames, and productive CDR3s were defined by a C…FGXG motif without stop codons. Clonotypes were defined as unique combinations of V-J cassette pair and CDR3 amino acid sequence. Reads were filtered by Hamming distance, thresholded by each sample's sequence error rate in mapped regions. TCRdb cleaned the public reads at Q25 with fastp, built clones with MiXCR and kept in-frame beta chains. For every CDR3 protein sequence, its rows merge into one entry that carries the most common genes and DNA. For this entry, the V and J calls and clone size follow TCRdb and not the study's own pipeline. The sample contains roughly 120,000 distinct CDR3 sequences, roughly 24% of them found a single time. The ten largest account for nearly 15% of the sample.

The receptor was derived from a human donor with low-grade glioma or glioblastoma, undergoing nonglioma brain surgery, or in good health (not recorded which). Sequencing was performed on glioma tissue, nonneoplastic brain tissue, or PBMCs (not recorded which).

The CDR3 protein sequence reads: CSAIRTTSNTGELFF. The bases are TGCAGTGCAATCCGGACTACCTCGAACACCGGGGAGCTGTTTTTT. The rearranged chain carries TRBV20-1 and TRBJ2-2, with a weak D call of TRBD2 (6 bases match). From the cysteine up to the phenylalanine, the CDR3 has a length of 15 residues. Solely the CDR3 DNA is kept, with 45 bases framed from the first base. V is cut by 6 bases and J by 0 bases, and the space between the germline ends is 14 bases. Taken from the germline V gene (reference sequence), the CDR1 and CDR2 loops are DFQATT and SNEGSKA.